This TCR beta chain was obtained from a study of cytomegalovirus exposure and HLA in healthy donors. Primers: 60 Vbeta forward and 13 Jbeta reverse. TCRdb keeps only in-frame clones here, not all; method: immunoSEQ multiplex PCR. The sample lists about 160,000 clones; roughly 80% were seen once. Germline V gene lookup returns CDR1 MNHEY and CDR2 SMNVEV (reference sequence). Trimming took 5 bases from V and 2 from J; bases not matched to a gene: 5. The CDR3 totals 14 residues. The clonotype comes from a female donor in good health and CMV-seronegative. Sequenced input: PBMCs. The chain joins TRBV27 to TRBJ1-2; the match to TRBD1 covers 7 bases. DNA for the CDR3: TGTGCCAGCAGTCCGGACAGGAAGAACTATGGCTACACCTTC. This gives the protein CASSPDRKNYGYTF.